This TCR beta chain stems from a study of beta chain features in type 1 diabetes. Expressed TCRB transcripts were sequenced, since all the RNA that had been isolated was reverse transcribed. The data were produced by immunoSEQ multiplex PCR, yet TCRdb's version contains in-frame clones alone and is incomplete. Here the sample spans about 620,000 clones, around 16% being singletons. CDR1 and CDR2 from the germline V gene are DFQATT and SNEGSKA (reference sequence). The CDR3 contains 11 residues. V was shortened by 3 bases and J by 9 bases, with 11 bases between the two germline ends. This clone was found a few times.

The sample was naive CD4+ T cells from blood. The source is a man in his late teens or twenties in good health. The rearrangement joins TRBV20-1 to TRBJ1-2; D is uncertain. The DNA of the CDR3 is TGCAGTGCTAGTTCCGTCCCGAGCTACACCTTC. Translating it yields CSASSVPSYTF.